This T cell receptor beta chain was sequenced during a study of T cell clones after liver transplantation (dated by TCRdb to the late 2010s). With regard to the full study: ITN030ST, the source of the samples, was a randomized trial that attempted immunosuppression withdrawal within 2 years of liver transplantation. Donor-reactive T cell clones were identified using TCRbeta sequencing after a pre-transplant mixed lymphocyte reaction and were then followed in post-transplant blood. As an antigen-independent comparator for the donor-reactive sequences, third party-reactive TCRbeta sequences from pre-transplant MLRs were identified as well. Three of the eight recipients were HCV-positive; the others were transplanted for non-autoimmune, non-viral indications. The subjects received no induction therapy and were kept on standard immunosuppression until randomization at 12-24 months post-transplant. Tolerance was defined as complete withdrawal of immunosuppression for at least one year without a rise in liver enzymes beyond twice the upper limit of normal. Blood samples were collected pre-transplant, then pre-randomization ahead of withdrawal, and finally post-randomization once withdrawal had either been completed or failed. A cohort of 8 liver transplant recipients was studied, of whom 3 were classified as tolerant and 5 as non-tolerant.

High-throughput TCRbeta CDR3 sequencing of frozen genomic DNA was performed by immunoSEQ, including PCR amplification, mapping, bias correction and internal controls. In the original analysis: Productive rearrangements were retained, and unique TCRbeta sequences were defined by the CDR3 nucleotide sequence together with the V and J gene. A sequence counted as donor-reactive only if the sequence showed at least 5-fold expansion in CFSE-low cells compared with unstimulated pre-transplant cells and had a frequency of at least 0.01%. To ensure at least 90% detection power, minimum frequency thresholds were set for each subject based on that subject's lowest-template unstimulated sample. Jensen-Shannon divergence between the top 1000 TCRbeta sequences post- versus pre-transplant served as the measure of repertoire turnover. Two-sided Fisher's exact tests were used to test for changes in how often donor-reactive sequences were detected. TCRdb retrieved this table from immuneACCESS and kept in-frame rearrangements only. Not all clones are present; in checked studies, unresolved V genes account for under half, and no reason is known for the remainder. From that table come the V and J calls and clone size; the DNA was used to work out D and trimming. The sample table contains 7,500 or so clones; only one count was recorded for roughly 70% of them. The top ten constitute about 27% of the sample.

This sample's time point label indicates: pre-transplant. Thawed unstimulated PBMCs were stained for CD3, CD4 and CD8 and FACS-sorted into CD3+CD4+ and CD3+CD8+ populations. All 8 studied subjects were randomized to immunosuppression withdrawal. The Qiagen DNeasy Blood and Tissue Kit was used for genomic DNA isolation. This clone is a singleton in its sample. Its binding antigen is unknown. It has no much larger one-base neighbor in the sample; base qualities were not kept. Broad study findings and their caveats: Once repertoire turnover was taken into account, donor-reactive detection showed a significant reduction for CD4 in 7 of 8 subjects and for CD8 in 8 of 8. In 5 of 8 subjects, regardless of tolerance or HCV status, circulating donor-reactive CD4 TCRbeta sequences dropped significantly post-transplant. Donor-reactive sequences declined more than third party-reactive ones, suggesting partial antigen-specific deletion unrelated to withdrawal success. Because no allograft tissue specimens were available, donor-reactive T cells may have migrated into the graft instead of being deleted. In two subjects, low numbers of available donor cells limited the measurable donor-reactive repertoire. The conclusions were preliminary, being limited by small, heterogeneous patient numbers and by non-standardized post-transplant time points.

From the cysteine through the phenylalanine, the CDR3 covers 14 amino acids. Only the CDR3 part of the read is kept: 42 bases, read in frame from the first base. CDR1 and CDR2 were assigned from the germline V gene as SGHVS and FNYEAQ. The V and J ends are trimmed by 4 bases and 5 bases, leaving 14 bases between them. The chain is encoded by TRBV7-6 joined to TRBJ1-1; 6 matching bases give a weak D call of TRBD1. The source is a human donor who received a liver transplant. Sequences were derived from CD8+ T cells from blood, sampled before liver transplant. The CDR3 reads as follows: CASSSGEGTTEAFF. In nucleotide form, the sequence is TGTGCCAGCAGCTCAGGGGAAGGTACAACTGAAGCTTTCTTT.